Listed here are 30 T cell receptor beta chains from one sample, sequenced in a study of T-cell memory formation after mild COVID-19. TCRdb processed the 5' RACE reads anew with MiXCR; each CDR3 protein has one entry. The table shows some 200,000 distinct CDR3 sequences, with over 9% occurring only once. The sequenced sample was PBMCs or a T cell subset sorted from them (not recorded which). Every receptor here comes from a man younger than 35 who had mild COVID-19 (a few samples of this study predate the infection). Cell type and time point are not known.

This rearrangement joins TRBV3-1 to TRBJ2-7; D might be TRBD1 or TRBD2, each matching 5 bases. The CDR3 contains 14 residues. V gave up 4 bases and J gave up 4 bases, with 14 bases separating them. Germline CDR1 and CDR2: LGHDT and YNNKEL (reference sequence). As DNA, the CDR3 is TGTGCCAGCAGCCTCACCGGGACCCATTACGAGCAGTACTTC. Its translation: CASSLTGTHYEQYF.

In this sample, this clonotype turned up a few times. The chain recombines TRBV5-4 with TRBJ2-6; D assignment may be TRBD1 or TRBD2 (5 bases each). The CDR3 is 17 amino acids. Trimming left V 4 bases short and J 0 bases short, with 14 bases between. Germline-derived CDR1 and CDR2 are SGHNT and YYREEE (reference sequence). The CDR3 sequence is CASSLTGRASGANVLTF. CDR3 DNA: TGTGCCAGCAGCCTTACGGGACGGGCCTCTGGGGCCAACGTCCTGACTTTC.

The chain employs TRBV6-6 and TRBJ1-4; D not certain. Germline values: CDR1 MNHNY, CDR2 SVGAGI (reference sequence). The CDR3 sequence is 12 residues long. V lost 5 bases, J lost 8 bases, and 9 bases lay in between. DNA for the CDR3: TGTGCCAGCAGTCCAGGTCGGGAAAAACTGTTTTTT. It is translated as CASSPGREKLFF.

There are a few counts of this clonotype. The V gene is TRBV2, the J gene TRBJ1-6, with D possibly being TRBD1 (5 bases). Germline loops: CDR1 SNHLY, CDR2 FYNNEI. The germline V and J ends were trimmed by 0 bases and 7 bases, with 7 bases remaining between them. This CDR3 comprises 14 residues. The CDR3 bases are TGTGCCAGCAGTGAAGCGACAGCAAATTCACCCCTCCACTTT. Residues: CASSEATANSPLHF.

This clonotype showed up just a few times. J is TRBJ1-5 and V is TRBV20-1; TRBD1 might be the D (5 bases). The CDR3 is 13 residues long. Per germline, CDR1 DFQATT and CDR2 SNEGSKA (reference sequence). V gave up 6 bases and J gave up 3 bases, with 12 bases separating them. CDR3 loop: CSANSGSNQPQHF. CDR3 nucleotides: TGCAGTGCCAATTCAGGGTCCAATCAGCCCCAGCATTTT.

This clonotype has just a few counts. The V gene is TRBV4-1, the J gene TRBJ1-6; D is ambiguous. Germline V CDR1 and CDR2: MGHRA, YSYEKL. This CDR3 region has 16 residues. V lost 0 bases and J 7 bases, leaving 13 bases between the germline ends. The CDR3 DNA follows: TGCGCCAGCAGCCAAGATTACGTCTTACTGAATTCACCCCTCCACTTT. Its translation: CASSQDYVLLNSPLHF.

This clonotype was seen a few times. V and J are TRBV7-2 and TRBJ2-5; TRBD2 aligns across 8 bases. With 3 bases clipped from V and 1 base from J, the junction kept 1 base outside the gene matches. The CDR3 runs to 14 residues. CDR1 and CDR2 from the germline V gene are SGHTA and FQGNSA. The CDR3 sequence: CASSFGLAQETQYF. The DNA for the CDR3 is TGTGCCAGCAGCTTCGGACTAGCCCAAGAGACCCAGTACTTC.

This clonotype was recorded at least ten times. The CDR3 protein is CASSPQGLLTVSSYNEQFF. The CDR3, as DNA: TGTGCCAGCAGCCCTCAGGGGCTCCTAACGGTTAGCTCCTACAATGAGCAGTTCTTC. The chain uses TRBV7-2 and TRBJ2-1; tentatively, D is TRBD1 (6 bases). V was shortened by 5 bases and J by 0 bases, with 23 bases between the two germline ends. The CDR3 runs to 19 residues. Germline CDR1 is SGHTA and CDR2 is FQGNSA.

This chain connects TRBV7-2 to TRBJ1-2; 8 bases line up with TRBD1. V dropped 7 bases and J dropped 5; count of bases not matched to a gene: 6. Germline lookup yields CDR1 SGHTA and CDR2 FQGNSA. The CDR3 is made up of 13 amino acids. The CDR3 DNA sequence: TGTGCCAGCACCGCGGACAGGGTATATGGCTACACCTTC. This sequence encodes CASTADRVYGYTF.

This rearrangement joins TRBV6-1 to TRBJ2-7; D unclear. The CDR3 runs to 13 residues. The germline CDR1 and CDR2 sequences are MNHNS and SASEGT. V lost 3 bases to trimming and J lost 6 bases, with 12 bases between them. The CDR3 bases are TGTGCCAGCAGTGAGGTACAAGGCGCCGAGCAGTACTTC. Protein product: CASSEVQGAEQYF.

The rearrangement uses TRBV18 and TRBJ2-7, with D perhaps TRBD1 or TRBD2 (5 bases each). CDR3 length: 15 residues. V lost 2 bases and J lost 2, with 13 bases in between. The germline V gene encodes CDR1 KGHSH and CDR2 LQKENI. The CDR3 region has the DNA TGTGCCAGCTCACCATGGGCATGGGACGCCTACGAGCAGTACTTC. Translated, it gives CASSPWAWDAYEQYF.

V gene TRBV29-1 combines with J gene TRBJ1-1; D might be TRBD1 (5 bases). CDR3 length: 13 amino acids. Per germline, CDR1 SQVTM and CDR2 ANQGSEA. The CDR3 loop reads CKAGRTMNTEAFF. CDR3 nucleotide sequence: TGCAAAGCGGGACGGACAATGAACACTGAAGCTTTCTTT.

The chain employs TRBV7-9 and TRBJ2-7; 7 bases map to TRBD1. Germline CDR1 and CDR2: SEHNR and FQNEAQ (reference sequence). The V segment lost 3 bases and the J segment 5 bases; nucleotides outside the gene matches: 4. The CDR3 totals 13 residues. CDR3 DNA sequence: TGTGCCAGCAGCTTCGGCCAGGGGGACGAGCAGTACGTC. As protein: CASSFGQGDEQYV.

This clonotype was seen more than once but under ten times. The chain couples TRBV20-1 to TRBJ2-7; D is unresolved. Between the trimmed V and J ends, which lost 3 bases and 0 bases, there was a span of 12 bases. Germline lookup yields CDR1 DFQATT and CDR2 SNEGSKA (reference sequence). The CDR3 has 14 residues. The CDR3 coding sequence is TGCAGTGCTAGTAAGGGCAGTGGCTCCTACGAGCAGTACTTC. It specifies CSASKGSGSYEQYF.

In this sample, this clonotype turned up a few times. The V and J genes are TRBV29-1 and TRBJ2-7, with a weak D call TRBD2 (5 bases). CDR3 length: 11 amino acids. Germline V lookup: CDR1 SQVTM, CDR2 ANQGSEA. Trimming shortened V by 7 bases and J by 4 bases, and 11 bases separated the two germline ends. CDR3: CSAGRRYEQYF. DNA for the CDR3: TGCAGCGCTGGGCGGAGGTACGAGCAGTACTTC.

The J gene is TRBJ1-5, the V gene TRBV30; D is uncertain. Between the trimmed V and J ends, which lost 3 bases and 7 bases, there was a span of 13 bases. CDR1 GTSNPN and CDR2 SVGIG come from the germline V gene (reference sequence). This CDR3 comprises 13 residues. The CDR3 bases are TGTGCCTGGAGCGTGGGGATGGGGCAGCCCCAGCATTTT. Its protein product is CAWSVGMGQPQHF.

This clonotype appeared a few times. The rearrangement links TRBV12-3 or TRBV12-4 to TRBJ1-2, with TRBD1 matching over 10 bases. The junction had 6 bases not matched to a gene; V was cut back by 6 bases and J by 8 bases. CDR3 length: 13 amino acids. The DNA of the CDR3 is TGTGCCAGCAGCTCCGGGACAGGGGTCGGCTACACCTTC. It codes for CASSSGTGVGYTF.

The table lists this clonotype with many counts. The rearrangement uses TRBV7-9 and TRBJ2-5; D uncertain. In germline, CDR1 is SEHNR, CDR2 FQNEAQ (reference sequence). The ends were cut back, 5 bases at V and 2 bases at J, with 18 bases in the middle. The CDR3 extends over 16 amino acids. The CDR3 sequence: CASSPLRSGQQETQYF. CDR3 nucleotide sequence: TGTGCCAGCAGCCCTCTCAGGAGTGGGCAGCAAGAGACCCAGTACTTC.

V gene TRBV11-2 combines with J gene TRBJ1-5; D is unclear. CDR3 length: 13 residues. The V gene's germline CDR1 is SGHAT and CDR2 FQNNGV. V was trimmed by 2 bases and J by 5 bases, leaving 7 bases between them. The CDR3 DNA reads as TGTGCCAGCAGCTTATTCCCTTATCAGCCCCAGCATTTT. Its protein product is CASSLFPYQPQHF. Based on the CDR3 plus reference TRBV11-2 and TRBJ1-5, the full variable domain is EAGVAQSPRYKIIEKRQSVAFWCNPISGHATLYWYQQILGQGPKLLIQFQNNGVVDDSQLPKDRFSAERLKGVDSTLKIQPAKLEDSAVYLCASSLFPYQPQHFGDGTRLSIL.

The chain is built from TRBV5-5 and TRBJ1-1; TRBD1 aligns across 8 bases. The germline CDR1 and CDR2 sequences are SGHKS and YYEKEE (reference sequence). The V gene end was trimmed by 5 bases and the J gene end by 0 bases; junction bases not matched to a gene: 9. The CDR3 consists of 16 residues. The CDR3 spells CASRVRQGRMNTEAFF. The DNA for the CDR3 is TGTGCCAGCAGAGTTCGACAGGGGCGAATGAACACTGAAGCTTTCTTT. The full variable domain, in which reference TRBV5-5 and TRBJ1-1 provide the parts outside the CDR3, is DAGVTQSPTHLIKTRGQQVTLRCSPISGHKSVSWYQQVLGQGPQFIFQYYEKEERGRGNFPDRFSARQFPNYSSELNVNALLLGDSALYLCASRVRQGRMNTEAFFGQGTRLTVV.

This clonotype appeared a few times. The chain couples TRBV15 to TRBJ1-3; D possibly corresponds to TRBD1 (5 bases). V shed 5 bases and J shed 4 bases, with 12 bases lying between them. Germline CDR1 is LNHNV and CDR2 is YYDKDF (reference sequence). The CDR3 sequence is 14 residues long. DNA of the CDR3: TGTGCCACCAGCGGGGGACTACAGGGAAACACCATATATTTT. As protein: CATSGGLQGNTIYF. Full variable domain (rest looked up from reference TRBV15 and TRBJ1-3): DAMVIQNPRYQVTQFGKPVTLSCSQTLNHNVMYWYQQKSSQAPKLLFHYYDKDFNNEADTPDNFQSRRPNTSFCFLDIRSPGLGDTAMYLCATSGGLQGNTIYFGEGSWLTVV.

This chain links TRBV20-1 with TRBJ2-1; 13 positions agree with TRBD2. Germline loops: CDR1 DFQATT, CDR2 SNEGSKA (reference sequence). V lost 2 bases to trimming and J lost 5 bases; unmatched junction nucleotides: 6. The CDR3 runs 16 residues. This CDR3 is CSARPPTSGGNNEQFF. The CDR3, as DNA: TGCAGTGCTAGACCCCCGACTAGCGGGGGGAACAATGAGCAGTTCTTC.

This clonotype was counted many times. This chain connects TRBV6-5 to TRBJ2-5, with a tentative D call TRBD2 (7 bases). V was shortened by 2 bases and J by 2 bases, with 18 bases between the two germline ends. CDR3 length equals 17 residues. The V gene's germline CDR1 is MNHEY and CDR2 SVGAGI. CDR3 region: CASSYTYGGLRQETQYF. CDR3 DNA: TGTGCCAGCAGTTACACTTACGGGGGGCTTAGGCAAGAGACCCAGTACTTC.

Many counts were recorded for this clonotype. The chain combines TRBV12-3 or TRBV12-4 with TRBJ1-5, with D uncertain. The CDR3 covers 13 residues. V was clipped by 0 bases and J by 5 bases, with 5 bases between them. The CDR3 coding sequence is TGTGCCAGCAGTTTAGCCGTGGATCAGCCCCAGCATTTT. It codes for CASSLAVDQPQHF.

This clonotype was counted at least ten times. V gene TRBV6-5 combines with J gene TRBJ1-4; the match to TRBD1 covers 10 bases. The germline V gene encodes CDR1 MNHEY and CDR2 SVGAGI. V trimming: 6 bases; J trimming: 6 bases; junction bases outside the gene matches: 16. CDR3 length: 18 amino acids. CDR3 region: CASSLRSGQGFRDEKLFF. The CDR3 coding sequence is TGTGCCAGCAGCCTTCGGTCGGGACAGGGGTTCAGAGATGAAAAACTGTTTTTT.

The chain is built from TRBV4-3 and TRBJ1-1, with D hard to call. This CDR3 spans 11 amino acids. The V end was cut by 5 bases, the J end by 11 bases, with 12 bases between. From germline, CDR1 is LGHNA and CDR2 YSLEER. CDR3 DNA: TGCGCCAGCAGCGACAATACACGGGCTTTCTTT. This gives the protein CASSDNTRAFF.

The V call is TRBV19, the J call TRBJ1-2, with D hard to call. Germline loops: CDR1 LNHDA, CDR2 SQIVND (reference sequence). The CDR3 has 13 amino acids. V lost 6 bases and J lost 4, with 12 bases in between. CDR3 in amino acids: CASSPTGPYGYTF. The DNA of the CDR3 is TGTGCCAGTAGCCCCACCGGGCCCTATGGCTACACCTTC.

This clonotype has just a few counts. This chain joins TRBV5-5 and TRBJ2-3; D call uncertain. CDR1 SGHKS and CDR2 YYEKEE come from the germline V gene (reference sequence). CDR3 length equals 15 residues. With 1 base removed from V and 4 bases from J, the gap between germline ends came to 13 bases. The CDR3 coding sequence is TGTGCCAGCAGCTTGTTAGTAGCTTCGGCAGATACGCAGTATTTT. It codes for CASSLLVASADTQYF.

The chain employs TRBV11-1 and TRBJ2-2; 8 positions match TRBD1. Germline values: CDR1 SGHAT, CDR2 FQDESV (reference sequence). This CDR3 contains 14 residues. Trimming took 0 bases from V and 6 from J; bases not matched to a gene: 0. The DNA of the CDR3 is TGTGCCAGCAGCTTAGCGACAGGGGCCGGGGAGCTGTTTTTT. Amino acids: CASSLATGAGELFF. Full variable domain (missing parts from reference TRBV11-1 and TRBJ2-2): EAEVAQSPRYKITEKSQAVAFWCDPISGHATLYWYRQILGQGPELLVQFQDESVVDDSQLPKDRFSAERLKGVDSTLKIQPAELGDSAMYLCASSLATGAGELFFGEGSRLTVL.

There are a few counts of this clonotype. The chain carries TRBV6-1 and TRBJ2-1, with D hard to call. Germline V gives CDR1 MNHNS, CDR2 SASEGT. Between the trimmed V and J ends, which lost 6 bases and 7 bases, there was a span of 7 bases. This CDR3 has 11 residues. The CDR3 region is CASRAWNEQFF. Here the CDR3 DNA reads TGTGCCAGCAGGGCGTGGAATGAGCAGTTCTTC.